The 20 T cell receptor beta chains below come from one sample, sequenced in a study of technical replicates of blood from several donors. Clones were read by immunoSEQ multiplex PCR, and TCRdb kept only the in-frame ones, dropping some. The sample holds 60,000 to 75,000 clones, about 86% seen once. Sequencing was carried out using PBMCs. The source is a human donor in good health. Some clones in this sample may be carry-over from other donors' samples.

The CDR3 region has the DNA TGTGCCAGCAGTCTTAGCGGTCGGGATGAGCAGTTCTTC. Amino acids: CASSLSGRDEQFF. V is TRBV6-5 and J is TRBJ2-1; D might be TRBD2 (6 bases). Germline-derived CDR1 and CDR2 are MNHEY and SVGAGI. The CDR3 contains 13 residues. Trimming cost V 5 bases and J 8 bases, with 13 bases left between them.

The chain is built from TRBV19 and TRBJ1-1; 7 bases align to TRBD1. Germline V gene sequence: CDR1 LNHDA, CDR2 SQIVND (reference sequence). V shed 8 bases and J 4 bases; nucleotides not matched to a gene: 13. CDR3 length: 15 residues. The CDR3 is CASCPKRQGSTEAFF. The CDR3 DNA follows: TGTGCCAGTTGTCCCAAAAGACAGGGAAGCACTGAAGCTTTCTTT.

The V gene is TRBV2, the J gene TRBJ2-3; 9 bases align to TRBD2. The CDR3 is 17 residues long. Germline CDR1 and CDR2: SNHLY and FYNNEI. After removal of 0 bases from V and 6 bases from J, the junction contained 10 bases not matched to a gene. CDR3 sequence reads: CASSEALRGGAGDTQYF. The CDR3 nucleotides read TGTGCCAGCAGTGAAGCGCTTCGCGGGGGGGCCGGTGATACGCAGTATTTT.

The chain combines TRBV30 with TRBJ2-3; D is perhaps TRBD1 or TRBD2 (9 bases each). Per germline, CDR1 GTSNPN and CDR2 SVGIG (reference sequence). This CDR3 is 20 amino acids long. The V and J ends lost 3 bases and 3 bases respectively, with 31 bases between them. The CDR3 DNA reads TGTGCCTGGAGAAAAGGGACAGGGCTGGGGAGGGGACTAGCTACAGATACGCAGTATTTT. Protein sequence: CAWRKGTGLGRGLATDTQYF.

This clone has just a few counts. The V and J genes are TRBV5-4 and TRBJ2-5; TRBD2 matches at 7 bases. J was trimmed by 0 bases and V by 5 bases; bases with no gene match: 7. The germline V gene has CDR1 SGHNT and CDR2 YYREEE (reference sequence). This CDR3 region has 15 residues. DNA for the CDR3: TGTGCCAGCAGTTCTAGCGGAATGTACCAAGAGACCCAGTACTTC. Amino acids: CASSSSGMYQETQYF.

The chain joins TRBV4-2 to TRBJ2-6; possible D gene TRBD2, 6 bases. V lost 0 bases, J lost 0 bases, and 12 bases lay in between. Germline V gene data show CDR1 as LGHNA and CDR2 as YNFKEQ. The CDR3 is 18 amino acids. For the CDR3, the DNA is TGTGCCAGCAGCCAAGATAGCGGAGGTTTCTCTGGGGCCAACGTCCTGACTTTC. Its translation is CASSQDSGGFSGANVLTF.

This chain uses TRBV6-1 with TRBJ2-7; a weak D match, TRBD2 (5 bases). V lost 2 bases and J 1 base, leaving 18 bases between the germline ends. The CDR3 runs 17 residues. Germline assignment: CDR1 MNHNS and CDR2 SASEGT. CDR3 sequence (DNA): TGTGCCAGCAGTGAACCGGGATGGCCAGCGGCTTCCTACGAGCAGTACTTC. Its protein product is CASSEPGWPAASYEQYF.

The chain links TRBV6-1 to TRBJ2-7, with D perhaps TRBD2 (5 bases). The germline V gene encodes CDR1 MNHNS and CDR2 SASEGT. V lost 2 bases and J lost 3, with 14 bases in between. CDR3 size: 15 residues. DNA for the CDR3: TGTGCCAGCAGTGAACCCAGACGGGGATTCTACGAGCAGTACTTC. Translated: CASSEPRRGFYEQYF.

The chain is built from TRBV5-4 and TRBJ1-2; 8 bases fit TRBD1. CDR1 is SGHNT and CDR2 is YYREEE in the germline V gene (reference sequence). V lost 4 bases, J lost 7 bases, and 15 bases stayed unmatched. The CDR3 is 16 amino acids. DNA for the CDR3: TGTGCCAGCAGCCTTGCGACAGGGGAGATGTTAGCTGGCTACACCTTC. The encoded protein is CASSLATGEMLAGYTF.

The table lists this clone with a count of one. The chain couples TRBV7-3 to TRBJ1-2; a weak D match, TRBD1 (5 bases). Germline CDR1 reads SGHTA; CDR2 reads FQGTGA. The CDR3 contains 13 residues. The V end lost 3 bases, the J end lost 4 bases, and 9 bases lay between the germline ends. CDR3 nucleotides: TGTGCCAGCAGCTTCTTCACAGGCTATGGCTACACCTTC. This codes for CASSFFTGYGYTF.

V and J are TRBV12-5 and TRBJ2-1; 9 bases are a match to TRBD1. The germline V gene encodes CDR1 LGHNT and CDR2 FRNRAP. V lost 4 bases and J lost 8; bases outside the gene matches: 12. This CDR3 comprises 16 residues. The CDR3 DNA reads TGTGCTAGTGGTTCATCCCGGGGACAGGGTATGGATGAGCAGTTCTTC. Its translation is CASGSSRGQGMDEQFF.

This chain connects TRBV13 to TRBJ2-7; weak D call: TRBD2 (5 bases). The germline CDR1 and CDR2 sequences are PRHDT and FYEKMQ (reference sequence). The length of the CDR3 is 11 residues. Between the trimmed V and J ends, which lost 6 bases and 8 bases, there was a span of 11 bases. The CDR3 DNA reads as TGTGCCAGCAGGAGCAGCGGACAGCAGTACTTC. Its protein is CASRSSGQQYF.

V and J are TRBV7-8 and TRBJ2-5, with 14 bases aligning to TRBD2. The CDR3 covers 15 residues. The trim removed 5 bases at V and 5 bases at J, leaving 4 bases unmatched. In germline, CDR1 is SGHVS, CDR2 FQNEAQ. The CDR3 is CASSPGLAGEETQYF. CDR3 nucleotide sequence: TGTGCCAGCAGCCCGGGACTAGCGGGAGAGGAGACCCAGTACTTC. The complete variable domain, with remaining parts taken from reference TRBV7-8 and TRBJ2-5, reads GAGVSQSPRYKVAKRGQDVALRCDPISGHVSLFWYQQALGQGPEFLTYFQNEAQLDKSGLPSDRFFAERPEGSVSTLKIQRTQQEDSAVYLCASSPGLAGEETQYFGPGTRLLVL.

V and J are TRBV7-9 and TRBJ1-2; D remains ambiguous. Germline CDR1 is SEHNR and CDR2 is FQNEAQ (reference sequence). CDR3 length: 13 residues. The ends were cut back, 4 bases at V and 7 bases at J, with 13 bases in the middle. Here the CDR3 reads CASSSAAPVGYTF. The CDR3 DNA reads TGTGCCAGCAGCTCCGCCGCCCCGGTTGGCTACACCTTC.

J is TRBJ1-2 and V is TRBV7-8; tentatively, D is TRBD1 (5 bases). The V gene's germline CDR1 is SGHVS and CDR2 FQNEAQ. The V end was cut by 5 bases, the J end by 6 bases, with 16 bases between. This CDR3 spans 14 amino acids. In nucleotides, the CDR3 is TGTGCCAGCAGCCAACGGGGGTTAGGCGATGGCTACACCTTC. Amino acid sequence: CASSQRGLGDGYTF.

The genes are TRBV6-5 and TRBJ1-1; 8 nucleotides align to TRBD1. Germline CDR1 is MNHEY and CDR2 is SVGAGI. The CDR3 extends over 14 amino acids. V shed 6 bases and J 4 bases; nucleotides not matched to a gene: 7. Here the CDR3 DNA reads TGTGCCAGCAGCAGACAGGGGCCTGGCACTGAAGCTTTCTTT. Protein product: CASSRQGPGTEAFF.

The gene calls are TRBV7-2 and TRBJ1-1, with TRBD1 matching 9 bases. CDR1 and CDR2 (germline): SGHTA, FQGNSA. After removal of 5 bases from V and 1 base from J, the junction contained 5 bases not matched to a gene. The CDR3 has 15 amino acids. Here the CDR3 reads CASSKGTGSNTEAFF. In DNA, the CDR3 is TGTGCCAGCAGCAAAGGGACAGGGTCGAACACTGAAGCTTTCTTT.

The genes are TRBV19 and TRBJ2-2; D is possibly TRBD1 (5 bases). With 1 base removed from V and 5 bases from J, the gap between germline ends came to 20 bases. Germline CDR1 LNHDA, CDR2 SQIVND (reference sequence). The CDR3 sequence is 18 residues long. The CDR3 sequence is CASSIGWGHRKVTGELFF. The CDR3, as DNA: TGTGCCAGTAGTATAGGATGGGGCCATCGGAAGGTTACCGGGGAGCTGTTTTTT.

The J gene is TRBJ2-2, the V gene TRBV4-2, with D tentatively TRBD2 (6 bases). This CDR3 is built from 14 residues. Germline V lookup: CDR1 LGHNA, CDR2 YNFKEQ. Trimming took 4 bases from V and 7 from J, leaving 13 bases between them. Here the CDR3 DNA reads TGTGCCAGCAGCCCCAGCGCGGGGAACGGGGAGCTGTTTTTT. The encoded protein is CASSPSAGNGELFF.

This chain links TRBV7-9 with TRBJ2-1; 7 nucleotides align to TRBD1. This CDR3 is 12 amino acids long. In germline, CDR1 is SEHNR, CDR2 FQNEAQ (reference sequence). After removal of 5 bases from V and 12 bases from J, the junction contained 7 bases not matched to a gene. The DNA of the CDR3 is TGTGCCAGCAGCCTAGAGGGGGCGGGGCAGTTCTTC. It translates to CASSLEGAGQFF. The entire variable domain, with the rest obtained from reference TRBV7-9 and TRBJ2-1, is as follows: DTGVSQNPRHKITKRGQNVTFRCDPISEHNRLYWYRQTLGQGPEFLTYFQNEAQLEKSRLLSDRFSAERPKGSFSTLEIQRTEQGDSAMYLCASSLEGAGQFFGPGTRLTVL.